The 16 T cell receptor beta chains in this list originate from one sample, sequenced in a study of cytomegalovirus exposure and HLA in healthy donors. PCR primers comprised 60 Vbeta and 13 Jbeta primers. Sequenced by immunoSEQ multiplex PCR; TCRdb stores in-frame clones only, minus some. Altogether roughly 100,000 clones are present, about 85% being singletons, with the ten largest covering about 3.9%. Sequences were obtained from PBMCs. Receptors originate from a man aged 30-40 years in good health and CMV-seronegative.

This rearrangement joins TRBV5-6 to TRBJ1-1; the match to TRBD1 covers 7 bases. The CDR3 is made up of 13 amino acids. CDR1 is SGHDT, CDR2 YYEEEE, per germline. V lost 4 bases, J lost 3 bases, and 3 bases stayed unmatched. CDR3 coding DNA: TGTGCCAGCAGCATGGGACAGTACACTGAAGCTTTCTTT. Amino acid sequence: CASSMGQYTEAFF.

This chain joins TRBV19 and TRBJ1-5; D is unresolved. Germline lookup yields CDR1 LNHDA and CDR2 SQIVND (reference sequence). V lost 5 bases to trimming and J lost 9 bases, with 26 bases between them. The CDR3 loop spans 17 amino acids. The CDR3 here is CASSPPRREHSIWPQHF. CDR3 bases: TGTGCCAGTAGTCCACCGAGGCGAGAGCACTCTATTTGGCCCCAGCATTTT.

The J gene is TRBJ2-7, the V gene TRBV29-1, with a tentative D call TRBD2 (6 bases). The germline gives CDR1 SQVTM, CDR2 ANQGSEA. This CDR3 spans 12 amino acids. Trimming left V 7 bases short and J 2 bases short, with 12 bases between. CDR3 in DNA: TGCAGCGGTGGGTCGGGGGCCTACGAGCAGTACTTC. As protein: CSGGSGAYEQYF.

This clone was seen a single time. The chain combines TRBV5-1 with TRBJ1-5, with 8 bases that match TRBD1. The ends lost 3 bases at V and 6 bases at J; junction bases unmatched: 8. CDR1 is SGHRS, CDR2 YFSETQ, per germline. CDR3 length equals 15 residues. The CDR3 region has the DNA TGCGCCAGCAGCTCACAGGGAGACAGGGGTCAGCCCCAGCATTTT. It encodes CASSSQGDRGQPQHF. Variable domain in full (rest from reference TRBV5-1 and TRBJ1-5): KAGVTQTPRYLIKTRGQQVTLSCSPISGHRSVSWYQQTPGQGLQFLFEYFSETQRNKGNFPGRFSGRQFSNSRSEMNVSTLELGDSALYLCASSSQGDRGQPQHFGDGTRLSIL.

The chain carries TRBV4-3 and TRBJ2-1, with TRBD2 matching 7 bases. The CDR3 is made up of 16 amino acids. Germline assignment: CDR1 LGHNA and CDR2 YSLEER. The trim removed 0 bases at V and 11 bases at J, leaving 13 bases unmatched. DNA of the CDR3: TGCGCCAGCAGCCAAGATCCGGCGGGGGTCTTGGGGAAGCAGTTCTTC. Translation gives CASSQDPAGVLGKQFF.

The rearrangement links TRBV5-6 to TRBJ2-1; 8 nucleotides line up with TRBD2. Germline assignment: CDR1 SGHDT and CDR2 YYEEEE. V was clipped by 2 bases and J by 9 bases; unmatched bases: 7. CDR3 length equals 14 residues. In DNA form, the CDR3 reads TGTGCCAGCAGCTTTTTGCAGCGGGGGAGTGAGCAGTTCTTC. It codes for CASSFLQRGSEQFF.

The J gene is TRBJ2-7, the V gene TRBV6-5; 10 nucleotides line up with TRBD2. Germline V gene lookup returns CDR1 MNHEY and CDR2 SVGAGI. The CDR3 contains 15 residues. V trimming: 0 bases; J trimming: 7 bases; junction bases outside the gene matches: 6. CDR3 coding DNA: TGTGCCAGCAGTTACTCGAAAGCGGGGGGGCAGGAGCAGTACTTC. Translation gives CASSYSKAGGQEQYF.

The chain couples TRBV18 to TRBJ1-1, with D uncertain. From germline, CDR1 is KGHSH and CDR2 LQKENI. Trimming removed 3 bases at V and 3 bases at J, with 17 bases between. The CDR3 is 16 residues long. The CDR3, as DNA: TGTGCCAGCTCACCCCTATTAGGGAGAGTGGACACTGAAGCTTTCTTT. As protein: CASSPLLGRVDTEAFF.

Here the CDR3 reads CASSVVGTRGDEQFF. The CDR3 region has the DNA TGTGCCAGCAGCGTAGTTGGGACTAGAGGCGATGAGCAGTTCTTC. The chain couples TRBV9 to TRBJ2-1, with TRBD2 matching 8 bases. Germline lookup yields CDR1 SGDLS and CDR2 YYNGEE. The CDR3 is 15 amino acids. J was trimmed by 8 bases and V by 0 bases; bases with no gene match: 7.

The chain carries TRBV28 and TRBJ1-5, with TRBD1 identical over 8 bases. Trimming took 3 bases from V and 6 from J; bases not matched to a gene: 7. CDR3 length equals 15 residues. Germline CDR1 and CDR2: MDHEN and SYDVKM. In DNA form, the CDR3 reads TGTGCCAGCAGTTTTACGGACAGGGTTGGTCAGCCCCAGCATTTT. Translating it yields CASSFTDRVGQPQHF.

The chain is built from TRBV5-4 and TRBJ2-3; possibly TRBD1 for D (5 bases). Germline V gene data show CDR1 as SGHNT and CDR2 as YYREEE (reference sequence). V lost 0 bases and J 3 bases, leaving 11 bases between the germline ends. The length of the CDR3 is 15 residues. CDR3 loop: CASSLEDQGTDTQYF. The CDR3 region has the DNA TGTGCCAGCAGCTTGGAAGATCAGGGTACAGATACGCAGTATTTT.

The V and J genes are TRBV5-1 and TRBJ1-4; 9 nucleotides agree with TRBD1. V gave up 4 bases and J gave up 8 bases; unmatched junction bases: 6. CDR3 length equals 14 residues. Germline loops: CDR1 SGHRS, CDR2 YFSETQ. Here the CDR3 reads CASSLGQGREKLFF. The CDR3 nucleotides are TGCGCCAGCAGCCTCGGACAGGGGAGGGAAAAACTGTTTTTT.

The V call is TRBV2, the J call TRBJ2-2; 8 bases are shared with TRBD1. CDR3 size: 14 residues. The J segment lost 0 bases and the V segment lost 9 bases, leaving 3 bases of the junction unmatched. The germline CDR1 and CDR2 sequences are SNHLY and FYNNEI. The CDR3 region is CASRQGTNTGELFF. The CDR3 nucleotides read TGTGCCAGTAGACAGGGGACGAACACCGGGGAGCTGTTTTTT.

The chain uses TRBV6-4 and TRBJ2-1; perhaps TRBD1 as D (5 bases). The CDR3 covers 13 residues. Germline V lookup: CDR1 MRHNA, CDR2 SNTAGT. V was cut by 3 bases and J by 2 bases, with 5 bases left in between. CDR3 nucleotides: TGTGCCAGCAGTGAGGACACCTACAATGAGCAGTTCTTC. Protein sequence: CASSEDTYNEQFF.

The rearrangement links TRBV6-6 to TRBJ2-5; D is ambiguous. V was clipped by 5 bases and J by 2 bases, with 15 bases between them. CDR1 MNHNY and CDR2 SVGAGI come from the germline V gene (reference sequence). The CDR3 consists of 15 residues. DNA of the CDR3: TGTGCCAGCAGTACCGCAGGCACCAATCAAGAGACCCAGTACTTC. Translated: CASSTAGTNQETQYF.

V and J are TRBV10-3 and TRBJ2-1; D is perhaps TRBD2 (5 bases). V was pared by 3 bases and J by 1 base, with 10 bases between. The germline gives CDR1 ENHRY, CDR2 SYGVKD. The CDR3 loop spans 15 amino acids. The CDR3 sequence: CAISEGAASYNEQFF. DNA of the CDR3: TGTGCCATCAGTGAAGGAGCGGCTTCCTACAATGAGCAGTTCTTC.